What follows describes a single T cell receptor beta chain. No antigen is known for it. The sample belongs to a study of cytomegalovirus exposure and HLA in healthy donors. Study-level points and caveats: The productive fraction for most TCR beta V segments was about 87% or about 30% in an earlier analysis. TCR beta V- and J-gene trimming, according to a later analysis, was linked to a missense DCLRE1C variant. In a later analysis, specific HLA alleles were associated with approximately 17,000 TCR beta sequences at a 0.05 false discovery rate. Owing to their indistinguishability, certain V segments, notably TRBV6-2 and TRBV6-3, were excluded.

Primers: 60 Vbeta forward and 13 Jbeta reverse. TCRdb's table, derived via immunoSEQ multiplex PCR, lists solely in-frame clones and lacks some. In the table there are under 200,000 clones, around 75% of which are singletons. V lost 6 bases, J lost 5 bases, and 11 bases stayed unmatched. Looked up from germline, CDR1 is MNHEY and CDR2 is SVGAGI. CDR3 length: 15 residues. The chain employs TRBV6-5 and TRBJ2-5, with 8 bases identical to TRBD2. This clonotype was sampled from a woman between 50 and 59 years old in good health and CMV-seropositive. The material sequenced was PBMCs. The CDR3 bases are TGTGCCAGCAGCCGAAATAGCGGGGTCCAGGAGACCCAGTACTTC. Protein product: CASSRNSGVQETQYF.